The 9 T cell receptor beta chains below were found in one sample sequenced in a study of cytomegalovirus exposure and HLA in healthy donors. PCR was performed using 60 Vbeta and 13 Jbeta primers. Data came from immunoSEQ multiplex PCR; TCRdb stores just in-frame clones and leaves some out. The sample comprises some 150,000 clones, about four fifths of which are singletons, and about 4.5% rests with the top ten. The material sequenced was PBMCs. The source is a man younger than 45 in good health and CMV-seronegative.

The CDR3 protein is CASSLGTGRDTEAFF. The CDR3 DNA reads as TGTGCCAGCAGTTTGGGGACAGGGAGGGACACTGAAGCTTTCTTT. V usage is TRBV27 and J usage is TRBJ1-1, with 9 bases identical to TRBD1. This CDR3 is 15 amino acids long. V lost 3 bases and J lost 3; bases outside the gene matches: 5. Germline V CDR1 and CDR2: MNHEY, SMNVEV (reference sequence).

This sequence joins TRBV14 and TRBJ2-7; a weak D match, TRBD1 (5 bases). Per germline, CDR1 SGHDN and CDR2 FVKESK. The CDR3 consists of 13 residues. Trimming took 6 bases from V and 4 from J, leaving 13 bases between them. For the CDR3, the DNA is TGTGCCAGCAGTCAGGGTCTAAGGTACGAGCAGTACTTC. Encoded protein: CASSQGLRYEQYF.

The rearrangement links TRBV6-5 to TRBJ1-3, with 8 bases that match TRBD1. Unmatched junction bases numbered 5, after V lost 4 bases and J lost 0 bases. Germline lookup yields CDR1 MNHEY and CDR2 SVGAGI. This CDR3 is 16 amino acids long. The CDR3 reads CASSSGQGASGNTIYF. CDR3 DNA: TGTGCCAGCAGTTCCGGACAGGGAGCCTCTGGAAACACCATATATTTT.

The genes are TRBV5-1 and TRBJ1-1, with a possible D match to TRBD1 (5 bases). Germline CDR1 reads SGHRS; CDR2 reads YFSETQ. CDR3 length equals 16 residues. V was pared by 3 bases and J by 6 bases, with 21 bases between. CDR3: CASSSFGTGGIPEAFF. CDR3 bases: TGCGCCAGCAGCTCCTTTGGTACAGGCGGTATACCTGAAGCTTTCTTT.

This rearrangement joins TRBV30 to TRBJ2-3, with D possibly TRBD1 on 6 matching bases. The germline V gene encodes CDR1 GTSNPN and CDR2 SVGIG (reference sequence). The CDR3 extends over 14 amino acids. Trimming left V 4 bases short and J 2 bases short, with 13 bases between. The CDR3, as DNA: TGTGCCTGGAAGAGGGACACAACCACAGATACGCAGTATTTT. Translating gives CAWKRDTTTDTQYF.

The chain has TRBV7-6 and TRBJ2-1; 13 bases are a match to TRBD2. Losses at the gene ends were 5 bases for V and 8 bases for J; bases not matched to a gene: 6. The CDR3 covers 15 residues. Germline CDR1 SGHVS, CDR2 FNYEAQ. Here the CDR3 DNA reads TGTGCCAGCAGCCAACTAGCGGGAGGGAGGGATGAGCAGTTCTTC. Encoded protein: CASSQLAGGRDEQFF.

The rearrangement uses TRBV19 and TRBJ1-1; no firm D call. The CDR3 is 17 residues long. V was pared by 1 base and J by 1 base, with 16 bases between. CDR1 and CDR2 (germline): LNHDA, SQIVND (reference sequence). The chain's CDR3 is CASSIAGRTRANTEAFF. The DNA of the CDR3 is TGTGCCAGTAGTATAGCAGGCAGGACTCGAGCGAACACTGAAGCTTTCTTT.

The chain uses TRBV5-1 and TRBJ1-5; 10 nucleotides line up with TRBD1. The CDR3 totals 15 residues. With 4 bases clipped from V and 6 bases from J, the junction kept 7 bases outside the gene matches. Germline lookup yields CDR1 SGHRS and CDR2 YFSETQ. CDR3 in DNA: TGCGCCAGCAGCCCGACAGGGGGCCCGGGTCAGCCCCAGCATTTT. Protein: CASSPTGGPGQPQHF. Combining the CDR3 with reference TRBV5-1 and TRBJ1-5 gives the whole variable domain KAGVTQTPRYLIKTRGQQVTLSCSPISGHRSVSWYQQTPGQGLQFLFEYFSETQRNKGNFPGRFSGRQFSNSRSEMNVSTLELGDSALYLCASSPTGGPGQPQHFGDGTRLSIL.

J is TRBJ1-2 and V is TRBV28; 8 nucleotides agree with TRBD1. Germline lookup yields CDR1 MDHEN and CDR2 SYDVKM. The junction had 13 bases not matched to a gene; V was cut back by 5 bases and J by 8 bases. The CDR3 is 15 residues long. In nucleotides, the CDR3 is TGTGCCAGCAGTCTCCCACAGGGGGAACAGGGGGGCTACACCTTC. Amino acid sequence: CASSLPQGEQGGYTF.